This T cell receptor beta chain was identified during a study of T cell changes during pregnancy in multiple sclerosis. Germline assignment: CDR1 SGHAT and CDR2 FQNNGV. This CDR3 region has 17 residues. Trimming cost V 0 bases and J 7 bases; bases outside gene matches: 8. Produced via immunoSEQ multiplex PCR; TCRdb's table is partial and in-frame only. The repertoire holds tens of thousands of clones, with 93% as singletons. This receptor was identified in a female donor with multiple sclerosis, enrolled in a pregnancy study. The chain carries TRBV11-2 and TRBJ2-1, with 11 bases identical to TRBD2. The specimen comprised peripheral blood, sampled in the second trimester of pregnancy. CDR3 coding DNA: TGTGCCAGCAGCTTAGATTACACGACTAGCGGGGCTAATGAGCAGTTCTTC. This codes for CASSLDYTTSGANEQFF.